A single sample gave rise to the 27 T cell receptor beta chains below, sequenced in a study of blood T cell repertoires in COVID-19. The repertoire was sequenced with immunoSEQ multiplex PCR; TCRdb's copy has only in-frame clones and lacks some. This repertoire shows 350,000 to 400,000 clones, about 89% found once; its top ten account for around 3%. Sequenced: peripheral blood. These receptors all come from a woman aged 25 to 39 with COVID-19, enrolled during active disease.

This rearrangement joins TRBV3-1 (or the pseudogene TRBV3-2) to TRBJ2-3; TRBD2 matches 10 bases. The CDR3 sequence is 18 residues long. CDR1 and CDR2 from the germline V gene are LGHDT and YNNKEL (reference sequence). Trimming took 0 bases from V and 5 from J; bases not matched to a gene: 11. The CDR3 DNA follows: TGTGCCAGCAGCCAAGATTGGGCTAGCGGGAGTGGTAGAGATACGCAGTATTTT. This encodes CASSQDWASGSGRDTQYF.

The J gene is TRBJ2-1, the V gene TRBV2; 7 bases fit TRBD2. V gave up 8 bases and J gave up 0 bases; unmatched junction bases: 4. Germline V CDR1 and CDR2: SNHLY, FYNNEI. The CDR3 is 14 amino acids. The CDR3 DNA reads as TGTGCCAGCGGATGGGGGGGCTCCTACAATGAGCAGTTCTTC. It codes for CASGWGGSYNEQFF.

The J gene is TRBJ2-2, the V gene TRBV9, with D tentatively TRBD2 (6 bases). Germline V gene data show CDR1 as SGDLS and CDR2 as YYNGEE. V was trimmed by 3 bases and J by 0 bases, leaving 15 bases between them. There are 17 residues in the CDR3. The CDR3 here is CASSDHSGGANTGELFF. CDR3 coding DNA: TGTGCCAGCAGCGACCATTCGGGCGGGGCGAACACCGGGGAGCTGTTTTTT.

V usage is TRBV6-2 or TRBV6-3 and J usage is TRBJ1-1; no definite D call. V was trimmed by 4 bases and J by 5 bases, leaving 11 bases between them. The CDR3 spans 13 residues. Germline loops: CDR1 MNHEY, CDR2 SVGEGT. CDR3 coding DNA: TGTGCCAGCAGTTTCCCGGGGATGACTGAAGCTTTCTTT. Amino acid sequence: CASSFPGMTEAFF.

This clone was picked up a small number of times. The chain employs TRBV5-6 and TRBJ1-3; D not certain. The V end was cut by 0 bases, the J end by 0 bases, with 13 bases between. The CDR3 totals 17 residues. Germline V gives CDR1 SGHDT, CDR2 YYEEEE. The CDR3 region has the DNA TGTGCCAGCAGCTTGGGTGGGCAGCTGCGCTCTGGAAACACCATATATTTT. Encoded protein: CASSLGGQLRSGNTIYF.

This chain joins TRBV2 and TRBJ2-7; TRBD2 aligns across 7 bases. Losses at the gene ends were 1 base for V and 0 bases for J; bases not matched to a gene: 3. The CDR3 spans 15 residues. Germline-derived CDR1 and CDR2 are SNHLY and FYNNEI. The CDR3 loop reads CASSEESSGSYEQYF. CDR3 nucleotides: TGTGCCAGCAGTGAAGAGTCTAGCGGCTCCTACGAGCAGTACTTC.

The genes are TRBV28 and TRBJ2-3; 12 bases fit TRBD2. Trimming took 1 base from V and 5 from J; bases not matched to a gene: 7. This CDR3 spans 17 amino acids. Germline V gives CDR1 MDHEN, CDR2 SYDVKM. The CDR3 sequence is CASSLFSSGGAQDTQYF. CDR3 in DNA: TGTGCCAGCAGTTTATTTTCTAGCGGGGGGGCCCAAGATACGCAGTATTTT.

The chain is built from TRBV3-1 (or the pseudogene TRBV3-2) and TRBJ2-2; D is possibly TRBD1 (6 bases). CDR1 is LGHDT, CDR2 YNNKEL, per germline (reference sequence). With 6 bases removed from V and 4 bases from J, the gap between germline ends came to 9 bases. This CDR3 spans 13 amino acids. This CDR3 is CASRVRGTGELFF. In nucleotides, the CDR3 is TGTGCCAGCAGAGTCAGGGGCACCGGGGAGCTGTTTTTT.

The V gene is TRBV11-3, the J gene TRBJ2-5, with D perhaps TRBD2 (6 bases). CDR3 size: 16 residues. V was clipped by 1 base and J by 2 bases, with 14 bases between them. The germline V gene encodes CDR1 SGHNT and CDR2 YENEEA. The chain's CDR3 is CASSLVLADPQETQYF. CDR3 bases: TGTGCCAGCAGCTTAGTTTTAGCGGACCCACAAGAGACCCAGTACTTC.

The chain uses TRBV4-1 and TRBJ1-1; D is unclear. CDR3 length: 16 amino acids. V was clipped by 0 bases and J by 2 bases, with 13 bases between them. Germline lookup yields CDR1 MGHRA and CDR2 YSYEKL. For the CDR3, the DNA is TGCGCCAGCAGCCAAGATCTTGTGACACCCAACACTGAAGCTTTCTTT. Translated: CASSQDLVTPNTEAFF.

This clone was detected once. This chain links TRBV12-5 with TRBJ1-6; a possible D gene is TRBD1 (6 bases). CDR3 length: 17 residues. Trimming left V 6 bases short and J 0 bases short, with 15 bases between. Germline V gives CDR1 LGHNT, CDR2 FRNRAP. Here the CDR3 reads CASGTSGQSSYNSPLHF. CDR3 bases: TGTGCTAGTGGAACAAGCGGACAGAGCTCCTATAATTCACCCCTCCACTTT.

V is TRBV18 and J is TRBJ2-2; 9 bases agree with TRBD1. The germline CDR1 and CDR2 sequences are KGHSH and LQKENI. Losses at the gene ends were 4 bases for V and 7 bases for J; bases not matched to a gene: 1. The CDR3 totals 13 residues. In DNA, the CDR3 is TGTGCCAGCTCACGACAGGGGGACGGGGAGCTGTTTTTT. Its translation: CASSRQGDGELFF.

CDR3 loop: CASSLLAGGGYTF. CDR3 sequence (DNA): TGTGCCAGCAGTTTATTGGCGGGGGGTGGCTACACCTTC. The chain couples TRBV28 to TRBJ1-2; D might be TRBD1 (5 bases). Trimming left V 1 base short and J 7 bases short, with 10 bases between. CDR1 is MDHEN, CDR2 SYDVKM, per germline. This CDR3 has 13 amino acids.

This clone has more than one count but fewer than ten. The chain has TRBV4-2 and TRBJ1-1, with TRBD1 as a possible D gene (5 bases). CDR1 and CDR2 (germline): LGHNA, YNFKEQ. The ends were cut back, 0 bases at V and 1 base at J, with 15 bases in the middle. The CDR3 totals 17 residues. The CDR3 region is CASSQEVLGGENTEAFF. The CDR3 region has the DNA TGTGCCAGCAGCCAAGAGGTGCTGGGGGGGGAGAACACTGAAGCTTTCTTT.

V is TRBV5-1 and J is TRBJ1-6, with D possibly matching TRBD1 (6 bases). The germline V gene has CDR1 SGHRS and CDR2 YFSETQ. The CDR3 spans 16 residues. V was clipped by 2 bases and J by 10 bases, with 19 bases between them. The CDR3 sequence: CASSLQGPFGNSPLHF. CDR3 sequence (DNA): TGCGCCAGCAGCTTACAGGGCCCCTTCGGGAACTCACCCCTCCACTTT.

This chain uses TRBV5-1 with TRBJ1-4; TRBD1 aligns across 8 bases. The junction had 3 bases not matched to a gene; V was cut back by 0 bases and J by 5 bases. The CDR3 length is 15 residues. Germline values: CDR1 SGHRS, CDR2 YFSETQ. CDR3 amino acids: CASSLGQGRNEKLFF. The CDR3 DNA reads as TGCGCCAGCAGCTTGGGACAGGGGCGGAATGAAAAACTGTTTTTT.

The V gene is TRBV3-1 (or the pseudogene TRBV3-2), the J gene TRBJ2-7; possibly TRBD1 for D (6 bases). CDR3 length equals 17 residues. Trimming pared 0 bases from V and 0 bases from J, leaving 15 bases between. Germline CDR1 and CDR2: LGHDT and YNNKEL (reference sequence). The CDR3 region has the DNA TGTGCCAGCAGCCAAGATGGGAGAACAGGGTCCTCCTACGAGCAGTACTTC. The encoded protein is CASSQDGRTGSSYEQYF.

In this sample, this clone turned up a few times. The chain has TRBV7-2 and TRBJ2-5, with TRBD1 matching 7 bases. Germline-derived CDR1 and CDR2 are SGHTA and FQGNSA. This CDR3 comprises 14 residues. Germline trimming cut 5 bases from V and 1 base from J; bases unmatched to any gene: 4. CDR3 sequence: CASSQRQGQETQYF. The CDR3 DNA is TGTGCCAGCAGCCAAAGACAGGGCCAAGAGACCCAGTACTTC.

V usage is TRBV28 and J usage is TRBJ2-7; TRBD2 agrees at 8 bases. The CDR3 length is 17 residues. After removal of 2 bases from V and 4 bases from J, the junction contained 13 bases not matched to a gene. Per germline, CDR1 MDHEN and CDR2 SYDVKM. The DNA of the CDR3 is TGTGCCAGCAGTTTAAGCCGCCTTTGGGCGGGGGGTTACGAGCAGTACTTC. It codes for CASSLSRLWAGGYEQYF.

The rearrangement links TRBV27 to TRBJ2-2, with D hard to call. The CDR3 has 13 amino acids. CDR1 is MNHEY, CDR2 SMNVEV, per germline (reference sequence). V lost 6 bases to trimming and J lost 4 bases, with 9 bases between them. CDR3 DNA sequence: TGTGCCAGCAGACCCGCAGGCACCGGGGAGCTGTTTTTT. Residues: CASRPAGTGELFF.

This chain links TRBV19 with TRBJ1-4; 9 bases are a match to TRBD1. The CDR3 spans 14 residues. Germline assignment: CDR1 LNHDA and CDR2 SQIVND (reference sequence). V dropped 5 bases and J dropped 7; count of bases not matched to a gene: 5. CDR3 loop: CASSEQGAPEKLFF. The CDR3 nucleotides read TGTGCCAGTAGTGAACAGGGGGCGCCTGAAAAACTGTTTTTT.

This chain uses TRBV24-1 with TRBJ1-2; a weak D match, TRBD1 (6 bases). V shed 1 base and J shed 5 bases, with 19 bases lying between them. Germline V gene sequence: CDR1 KGHDR, CDR2 SFDVKD. CDR3 size: 17 residues. CDR3 in amino acids: CATSDFRSQGLRYGYTF. The CDR3 coding sequence is TGTGCCACCAGTGATTTTAGGTCGCAGGGGCTTAGGTATGGCTACACCTTC.

The V gene is TRBV5-8, the J gene TRBJ1-1, with unresolved D. CDR3 length equals 11 residues. The germline V gene encodes CDR1 SGHTS and CDR2 YDEGEE. Trimming took off 0 bases at V and 11 bases at J, with 8 bases between the two ends. The CDR3 reads CASSLEYGAFF. In DNA, the CDR3 is TGTGCCAGCAGCTTGGAGTACGGGGCTTTCTTT.

J is TRBJ1-4 and V is TRBV14, with unresolved D. V gave up 4 bases and J gave up 4 bases, with 13 bases separating them. Germline CDR1 SGHDN, CDR2 FVKESK. The CDR3 is made up of 15 amino acids. Here the CDR3 DNA reads TGTGCCAGCAGCCCCCTCGGGTTGGATAATGAAAAACTGTTTTTT. This gives the protein CASSPLGLDNEKLFF. The complete variable domain, with remaining parts taken from reference TRBV14 and TRBJ1-4, reads EAGVTQFPSHSVIEKGQTVTLRCDPISGHDNLYWYRRVMGKEIKFLLHFVKESKQDESGMPNNRFLAERTGGTYSTLKVQPAELEDSGVYFCASSPLGLDNEKLFFGSGTQLSVL.

The chain employs TRBV9 and TRBJ2-3; the match to TRBD2 covers 15 bases. The CDR3 spans 18 residues. Germline V CDR1 and CDR2: SGDLS, YYNGEE. With 4 bases clipped from V and 7 bases from J, the junction kept 13 bases outside the gene matches. CDR3 bases: TGTGCCAGCAGCCCCGGGACTAGCGGGGGGCTGGTGTCAAATACGCAGTATTTT. Amino acid sequence: CASSPGTSGGLVSNTQYF. Supplemented by reference TRBV9 and TRBJ2-3, the full variable domain reads DSGVTQTPKHLITATGQRVTLRCSPRSGDLSVYWYQQSLDQGLQFLIQYYNGEERAKGNILERFSAQQFPDLHSELNLSSLELGDSALYFCASSPGTSGGLVSNTQYFGPGTRLTVL.

The V call is TRBV6-5, the J call TRBJ2-2; D might be TRBD2 (7 bases). The CDR3 contains 15 residues. V lost 5 bases and J lost 3, with 13 bases in between. Per the germline V gene, CDR1 is MNHEY and CDR2 is SVGAGI. Here the CDR3 reads CASSKQGGDTGELFF. CDR3 DNA sequence: TGTGCCAGCAGTAAACAGGGAGGGGACACCGGGGAGCTGTTTTTT.

The chain has TRBV7-9 and TRBJ1-6; 7 nucleotides match TRBD1. This CDR3 is built from 15 residues. V gave up 4 bases and J gave up 7 bases; unmatched junction bases: 7. Germline CDR1 is SEHNR and CDR2 is FQNEAQ (reference sequence). The CDR3 nucleotides are TGTGCCAGCAGCTCAGAGGGACAGTCAAATTCACCCCTCCACTTT. This sequence encodes CASSSEGQSNSPLHF.